The clone carrying this T cell receptor (beta chain) was seen repeatedly, ten times or more. Antigen specificity is unknown. TCR beta CDR3 sequences were amplified from RNA transcripts. The TCR CDR3 was amplified in a first-round RT-PCR using the HTBI primer set. MiXCR was run by TCRdb on the multiplex PCR reads, yielding one entry per CDR3 protein. The sample holds over 250,000 distinct CDR3 sequences, about 20% seen once. Germline V lookup: CDR1 SGHRS, CDR2 YFSETQ. This CDR3 region has 14 residues. V shed 1 base and J shed 3 bases, with 11 bases lying between them. At least 3 on the Clinical Activity Score was recorded for ophthalmopathy patients, who also had NOSPECS grade at least 4 and duration under 3 months. The sample is drawn from a study of T cells in Graves' hyperthyroidism and ophthalmopathy. Across the whole study: Peripheral blood was taken when the disease was first diagnosed, before any treatment began. Study-level points and caveats: Onset of ophthalmopathy came a median 6.5 months after the model predicted it. Blood also held most thyroid clonotypes expanded beyond 0.001.

The TCR was taken from a man aged 25 to 40 with Graves' ophthalmopathy. The chain uses TRBV5-1 and TRBJ2-7; D is unclear. Specimen: blood. Here the CDR3 reads CASSLSVGRYEQYF. The CDR3 coding sequence is TGCGCCAGCAGCTTGTCGGTGGGCCGCTACGAGCAGTACTTC.